These 18 T cell receptor beta chains were sequenced from one sample in a study of cytomegalovirus exposure and HLA in healthy donors. 60 Vbeta and 13 Jbeta primers were used in PCR. Data came from immunoSEQ multiplex PCR; TCRdb stores just in-frame clones and leaves some out. The repertoire has some 62,000 clones, roughly 86% of them found once; the top ten carry over 1.1%. The sample consisted of PBMCs. These receptors all stem from a man between 18 and 29 years old in good health and CMV-seronegative.

The V and J genes are TRBV2 and TRBJ1-5; D perhaps matches TRBD1 (5 bases). The V end was cut by 4 bases, the J end by 0 bases, with 10 bases between. CDR3 length: 15 amino acids. Germline CDR1 and CDR2: SNHLY and FYNNEI. CDR3 nucleotide sequence: TGTGCCAGCAGTGTGGGGCGGGATAGCAATCAGCCCCAGCATTTT. It translates to CASSVGRDSNQPQHF.

The chain is built from TRBV10-3 and TRBJ2-5, with D maybe TRBD2 (5 bases). CDR3 length equals 13 residues. Germline assignment: CDR1 ENHRY and CDR2 SYGVKD. V was clipped by 3 bases and J by 5 bases, with 10 bases between them. The CDR3 loop reads CAISELVRETQYF. CDR3 DNA sequence: TGTGCCATCAGTGAACTAGTTAGGGAGACCCAGTACTTC.

The chain combines TRBV10-1 with TRBJ2-5, with 10 nucleotides matching TRBD2. The J call may be wrong; the DNA end is better matched by TRBJ2-7. In germline, CDR1 is WNHNN, CDR2 SYGVQD (reference sequence). This CDR3 is 14 amino acids long. The CDR3 loop reads CASSEGLADYEQYF. The CDR3 DNA reads as TGCGCCAGCAGTGAAGGACTAGCGGACTACGAGCAGTACTTC.

This chain links TRBV4-2 with TRBJ2-2; TRBD2 matches at 9 bases. The V segment lost 1 base and the J segment 5 bases; nucleotides outside the gene matches: 8. This CDR3 comprises 17 residues. Germline V gene data show CDR1 as LGHNA and CDR2 as YNFKEQ. The CDR3 DNA reads as TGTGCCAGCAGCCAAGGAGGCGGGGGGGCCAATACCGGGGAGCTGTTTTTT. It specifies CASSQGGGGANTGELFF.

The rearrangement uses TRBV5-1 and TRBJ1-1; 8 bases are shared with TRBD1. The V segment lost 2 bases and the J segment 4 bases; nucleotides outside the gene matches: 1. The CDR3 has 13 residues. Germline V gene lookup returns CDR1 SGHRS and CDR2 YFSETQ. The CDR3 region is CASSLQGVTEAFF. CDR3 DNA: TGCGCCAGCAGCTTACAGGGGGTCACTGAAGCTTTCTTT.

V is TRBV5-4 and J is TRBJ1-2; perhaps TRBD1 as D (6 bases). Trimming stripped 2 bases from V and 7 bases from J, with 12 bases between. This CDR3 region has 13 residues. Germline assignment: CDR1 SGHNT and CDR2 YYREEE (reference sequence). In DNA form, the CDR3 reads TGTGCCAGCAGCTTTAGGGGGGGAAGTGGCTACACCTTC. Amino acids: CASSFRGGSGYTF.

J is TRBJ1-6 and V is TRBV5-6; D is possibly TRBD1 (6 bases). V dropped 5 bases and J dropped 6 bases, with 15 bases sitting between them. Germline V gene lookup returns CDR1 SGHDT and CDR2 YYEEEE. The CDR3 runs 15 residues. The CDR3 DNA sequence: TGTGCCAGCAGTCCGGGGGGCACCCGTAATTCACCCCTCCACTTT. Its translation: CASSPGGTRNSPLHF. Looking up the rest from reference TRBV5-6 and TRBJ1-6 gives the full variable domain: DAGVTQSPTHLIKTRGQQVTLRCSPKSGHDTVSWYQQALGQGPQFIFQYYEEEERQRGNFPDRFSGHQFPNYSSELNVNALLLGDSALYLCASSPGGTRNSPLHFGNGTRLTVT.

The genes are TRBV6-5 and TRBJ1-5, with 10 positions matching TRBD1. J lost 1 base, V lost 5 bases, and 2 bases had no gene match. Germline loops: CDR1 MNHEY, CDR2 SVGAGI. The CDR3 is 15 amino acids. DNA of the CDR3: TGTGCCAGCAGTCGGGACAGGGGAAGCAATCAGCCCCAGCATTTT. The encoded protein is CASSRDRGSNQPQHF.

This clone showed up just once. The chain carries TRBV6-5 and TRBJ2-5; D not certain. Germline-derived CDR1 and CDR2 are MNHEY and SVGAGI. Between the trimmed V and J ends, which lost 2 bases and 1 base, there was a span of 11 bases. The CDR3 loop spans 15 amino acids. The CDR3: CASSYHGGVQETQYF. In DNA, the CDR3 is TGTGCCAGCAGTTACCACGGCGGAGTCCAAGAGACCCAGTACTTC.

The V gene is TRBV6-6, the J gene TRBJ1-4; 7 bases line up with TRBD1. From germline, CDR1 is MNHNY and CDR2 SVGAGI (reference sequence). V gave up 0 bases and J gave up 7 bases; unmatched junction bases: 5. The CDR3 totals 15 residues. CDR3 region: CASSYSDRVVEKLFF. CDR3 DNA sequence: TGTGCCAGCAGTTACTCTGACAGGGTTGTTGAAAAACTGTTTTTT.

V gene TRBV4-1 combines with J gene TRBJ2-5; possibly TRBD2 for D (9 bases). The V end was cut by 1 base, the J end by 3 bases, with 24 bases between. Germline V gene data show CDR1 as MGHRA and CDR2 as YSYEKL. CDR3 length equals 19 residues. As DNA, the CDR3 is TGCGCCAGCAGCCAAGCTACAGGGGGGCGCGGGGGGGAAAAAGAGACCCAGTACTTC. This translates into CASSQATGGRGGEKETQYF.

This clone was seen a handful of times. V and J are TRBV6-1 and TRBJ2-1, with D hard to call. The germline gives CDR1 MNHNS, CDR2 SASEGT. The V and J ends lost 6 bases and 8 bases respectively, with 2 bases between them. The CDR3 loop spans 9 amino acids. The CDR3 loop reads CASSYEQFF. DNA of the CDR3: TGTGCCAGCAGCTATGAGCAGTTCTTC.

V and J are TRBV30 and TRBJ1-4; D is perhaps TRBD1 (6 bases). V lost 4 bases and J 5 bases, leaving 8 bases between the germline ends. The CDR3 extends over 12 amino acids. Germline V gene lookup returns CDR1 GTSNPN and CDR2 SVGIG (reference sequence). CDR3 sequence reads: CAWNRENEKLFF. DNA of the CDR3: TGTGCCTGGAACAGGGAGAATGAAAAACTGTTTTTT.

V usage is TRBV29-1 and J usage is TRBJ1-2; TRBD1 agrees at 8 bases. With V trimmed by 7 bases and J by 8 bases, 9 bases remained unmatched. Per germline, CDR1 SQVTM and CDR2 ANQGSEA. The CDR3 sequence is 12 residues long. This CDR3 is CSALDRGEGYTF. As DNA, the CDR3 is TGCAGCGCCCTCGACAGGGGTGAAGGCTACACCTTC. Looking up the rest from reference TRBV29-1 and TRBJ1-2 gives the full variable domain: SAVISQKPSRDICQRGTSLTIQCQVDSQVTMMFWYRQQPGQSLTLIATANQGSEATYESGFVIDKFPISRPNLTFSTLTVSNMSPEDSSIYLCSALDRGEGYTFGSGTRLTVV.

The chain joins TRBV28 to TRBJ1-6; D may be TRBD1 (5 bases). The germline V gene encodes CDR1 MDHEN and CDR2 SYDVKM. V was pared by 5 bases and J by 6 bases, with 11 bases between. The CDR3 spans 14 residues. The CDR3 DNA reads TGTGCCAGCAGTGCCGGGACTGGTAATTCACCCCTCCACTTT. This encodes CASSAGTGNSPLHF. Full variable domain (missing parts from reference TRBV28 and TRBJ1-6): DVKVTQSSRYLVKRTGEKVFLECVQDMDHENMFWYRQDPGLGLRLIYFSYDVKMKEKGDIPEGYSVSREKKERFSLILESASTNQTSMYLCASSAGTGNSPLHFGNGTRLTVT.

The chain recombines TRBV18 with TRBJ2-5, with D possibly matching TRBD2 (6 bases). From germline, CDR1 is KGHSH and CDR2 LQKENI. This CDR3 region has 13 residues. Trimming cost V 4 bases and J 1 base, with 7 bases left between them. Written as DNA, the CDR3 is TGTGCCAGCTCACAGGGACTCCAAGAGACCCAGTACTTC. Translating it yields CASSQGLQETQYF.

The chain carries TRBV29-1 and TRBJ2-5; TRBD2 might be the D (6 bases). CDR3 size: 13 residues. Deletions cut 2 bases from V and 5 bases from J, with 12 bases between. From germline, CDR1 is SQVTM and CDR2 ANQGSEA. The CDR3 here is CSVERGSGETQYF. CDR3 DNA sequence: TGCAGCGTTGAACGGGGGTCGGGGGAGACCCAGTACTTC. Full variable domain (missing parts from reference TRBV29-1 and TRBJ2-5): SAVISQKPSRDICQRGTSLTIQCQVDSQVTMMFWYRQQPGQSLTLIATANQGSEATYESGFVIDKFPISRPNLTFSTLTVSNMSPEDSSIYLCSVERGSGETQYFGPGTRLLVL.

The sample holds one count of this clone. The chain has TRBV5-4 and TRBJ1-4; maybe TRBD1 (5 bases). This CDR3 contains 16 residues. Germline CDR1 is SGHNT and CDR2 is YYREEE (reference sequence). The germline V and J ends were trimmed by 0 bases and 5 bases, with 14 bases remaining between them. The CDR3 nucleotides read TGTGCCAGCAGCTTGGATTTAAGGAGGGACAATGAAAAACTGTTTTTT. This codes for CASSLDLRRDNEKLFF. Based on the CDR3 plus reference TRBV5-4 and TRBJ1-4, the full variable domain is ETGVTQSPTHLIKTRGQQVTLRCSSQSGHNTVSWYQQALGQGPQFIFQYYREEENGRGNFPPRFSGLQFPNYSSELNVNALELDDSALYLCASSLDLRRDNEKLFFGSGTQLSVL.